Described below is a single T cell receptor beta chain sequence and its context. The target antigen is unknown. Repertoires were generated with immunoSEQ multiplex PCR, while TCRdb's copy carries only in-frame clones and drops some. The sample has roughly 30,000 clones, roughly 78% seen once. CDR1 KGHSH and CDR2 LQKENI come from the germline V gene. V gave up 0 bases and J gave up 8 bases, with 11 bases separating them. The CDR3 is 14 amino acids. This sample is part of a study of pediatric ulcerative colitis. Study-wide results and caveats: All ulcerative colitis patients, but no controls, carried two rectal clonotypes.

The sequencing sample was made of blood. This TCR came from a boy younger than 18 with severe ulcerative colitis. The chain is built from TRBV18 and TRBJ2-4; D not certain. The CDR3 DNA sequence: TGTGCCAGCTCACCACCGAACGGTAATGACATTCAGTACTTC. This codes for CASSPPNGNDIQYF.